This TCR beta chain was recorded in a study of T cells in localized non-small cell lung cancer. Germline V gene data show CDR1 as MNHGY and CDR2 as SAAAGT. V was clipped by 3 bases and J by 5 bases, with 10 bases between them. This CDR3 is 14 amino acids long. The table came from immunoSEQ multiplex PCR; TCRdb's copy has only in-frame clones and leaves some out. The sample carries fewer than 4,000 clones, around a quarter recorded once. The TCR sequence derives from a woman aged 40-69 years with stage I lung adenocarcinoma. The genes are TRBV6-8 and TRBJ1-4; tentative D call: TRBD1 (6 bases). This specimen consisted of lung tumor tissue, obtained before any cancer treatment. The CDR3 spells CASSYGGTNEKLFF. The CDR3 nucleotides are TGTGCCAGCAGTTATGGTGGGACAAATGAAAAACTGTTTTTT.